This entry lists 25 T cell receptor beta chains sequenced from one sample in a study of blood T cell repertoires in COVID-19 (dated by TCRdb to the early 2020s). Libraries came from the immunoSEQ multiplex PCR assay. In its TCRdb copy, this immuneACCESS table keeps in-frame sequences only and misses some clones. Where compared with another copy, unresolved V genes explain less than half of these, and the others have no known cause. This sample is represented by over 50,000 clones; 87% of them were singletons. The ten largest clones take up over 6.5% of the sample. Sequencing was performed on peripheral blood. Receptor source: a man in his 60s with acute or convalescent COVID-19.

The V call is TRBV7-8, the J call TRBJ1-6, with D possibly being TRBD1 (5 bases). The germline V gene has CDR1 SGHVS and CDR2 FQNEAQ. The CDR3 is 16 amino acids. Trimming pared 0 bases from V and 7 bases from J, leaving 13 bases between. The CDR3 loop reads CASSLALRTPNSPLHF. For the CDR3, the DNA is TGTGCCAGCAGCTTAGCGCTTAGGACACCAAATTCACCCCTCCACTTT. The full variable domain, its missing parts supplied by reference TRBV7-8 and TRBJ1-6, is GAGVSQSPRYKVAKRGQDVALRCDPISGHVSLFWYQQALGQGPEFLTYFQNEAQLDKSGLPSDRFFAERPEGSVSTLKIQRTQQEDSAVYLCASSLALRTPNSPLHFGNGTRLTVT.

The chain carries TRBV11-3 and TRBJ2-1; TRBD2 aligns across 7 bases. The CDR3 is made up of 14 amino acids. V was pared by 5 bases and J by 2 bases, with 3 bases of the junction left unmatched. Looked up from germline, CDR1 is SGHNT and CDR2 is YENEEA. CDR3 protein: CASSGSGPYNEQFF. The CDR3 DNA is TGTGCCAGCAGCGGTAGCGGGCCCTACAATGAGCAGTTCTTC.

The chain carries TRBV19 and TRBJ1-2; TRBD1 might be the D (6 bases). This CDR3 comprises 12 residues. CDR1 and CDR2 (germline): LNHDA, SQIVND (reference sequence). Trimming shortened V by 7 bases and J by 8 bases, and 14 bases separated the two germline ends. The CDR3, as DNA: TGTGCCAGTACCATACAGGGTGGGGGCTACACCTTC. Protein: CASTIQGGGYTF.

CDR3 in amino acids: CASRSGQGGNQPQHF. In DNA, the CDR3 is TGTGCCAGCAGATCGGGACAGGGCGGGAATCAGCCCCAGCATTTT. The rearrangement joins TRBV6-5 to TRBJ1-5, with TRBD1 matching over 9 bases. Germline V lookup: CDR1 MNHEY, CDR2 SVGAGI. This CDR3 has 15 amino acids. Germline trimming cut 6 bases from V and 4 bases from J; bases unmatched to any gene: 7.

This chain connects TRBV7-2 to TRBJ1-6; D perhaps matches TRBD1 (6 bases). Trimming stripped 5 bases from V and 3 bases from J, with 14 bases between. Germline-derived CDR1 and CDR2 are SGHTA and FQGNSA. This CDR3 comprises 16 residues. As DNA, the CDR3 is TGTGCCAGCAGCCAGGGGCGGTCCATCTATAATTCACCCCTCCACTTT. As protein: CASSQGRSIYNSPLHF.

J is TRBJ2-7 and V is TRBV7-8, with TRBD2 matching 13 bases. The CDR3 has 15 residues. Looked up from germline, CDR1 is SGHVS and CDR2 is FQNEAQ. J lost 5 bases, V lost 1 base, and 2 bases had no gene match. CDR3 sequence: CASSLGTSGGNEQYF. CDR3 sequence (DNA): TGTGCCAGCAGCTTAGGGACTAGCGGGGGCAACGAGCAGTACTTC. Combining the CDR3 with reference TRBV7-8 and TRBJ2-7 gives the whole variable domain GAGVSQSPRYKVAKRGQDVALRCDPISGHVSLFWYQQALGQGPEFLTYFQNEAQLDKSGLPSDRFFAERPEGSVSTLKIQRTQQEDSAVYLCASSLGTSGGNEQYFGPGTRLTVT.

This clone was picked up one time. The V call is TRBV6-6, the J call TRBJ2-7; 7 bases fit TRBD1. The V segment lost 2 bases and the J segment 5 bases; nucleotides outside the gene matches: 6. The CDR3 sequence is 14 residues long. Germline CDR1 is MNHNY and CDR2 is SVGAGI (reference sequence). This CDR3 reads CASSYHHRGDEQYF. The CDR3 DNA sequence: TGTGCCAGCAGTTACCACCACAGGGGCGACGAGCAGTACTTC.

The chain links TRBV13 to TRBJ2-7; 9 positions match TRBD1. Germline CDR1 reads PRHDT; CDR2 reads FYEKMQ (reference sequence). The CDR3 has 14 residues. Trimming at V came to 2 bases and at J to 4 bases, leaving 3 bases not matched to a gene. The CDR3 DNA is TGTGCCAGCAGCTTAAGACAGGGGGAATACGAGCAGTACTTC. Protein sequence: CASSLRQGEYEQYF.

The chain joins TRBV6-2 or TRBV6-3 to TRBJ2-7, with 8 nucleotides matching TRBD2. J was trimmed by 0 bases and V by 0 bases; bases with no gene match: 4. Germline assignment: CDR1 MNHEY and CDR2 SVGEGT. The CDR3 sequence is 16 residues long. CDR3 in amino acids: CASSYSSGGVSYEQYF. DNA for the CDR3: TGTGCCAGCAGTTACTCAAGCGGGGGAGTCTCCTACGAGCAGTACTTC.

This chain connects TRBV7-8 to TRBJ2-1, with 7 bases fitting TRBD2. The CDR3 loop spans 15 amino acids. V shed 5 bases and J 7 bases; nucleotides not matched to a gene: 11. From germline, CDR1 is SGHVS and CDR2 FQNEAQ. The CDR3 DNA follows: TGTGCCAGCAGCCTGGGACGGGGGGTATGGAATGAGCAGTTCTTC. Translated: CASSLGRGVWNEQFF.

With respect to this clone: An end of the junction does not agree with germline; a read error may underlie this. V and J are TRBV7-9 and TRBJ2-5, with 14 bases identical to TRBD2. The CDR3 contains 16 residues. The germline gives CDR1 SEHNR, CDR2 FQNEAQ (reference sequence). The CDR3 reads CASSPTSGGAQGTQYF. Here the CDR3 DNA reads TGTGCCAGCAGCCCGACTAGCGGGGGGGCCCAAGGGACCCAGTACTTC.

This clone was observed a single time. The chain links TRBV30 to TRBJ2-3; TRBD2 matches at 7 bases. V trimming: 4 bases; J trimming: 2 bases; junction bases outside the gene matches: 9. CDR1 and CDR2 from the germline V gene are GTSNPN and SVGIG (reference sequence). The CDR3 has 15 amino acids. CDR3 coding DNA: TGTGCCTGGATGGTAGCGGGCTTAACCACAGATACGCAGTATTTT. The encoded protein is CAWMVAGLTTDTQYF.

The CDR3 DNA sequence: TGCGCCAGCAGCCAGAGCAAACTAAAAGCCGGGACACGTAGCTCTGGGGCCAACGTCCTGACTTTC. Encoded protein: CASSQSKLKAGTRSSGANVLTF. The rearrangement joins TRBV4-3 to TRBJ2-6; possibly TRBD1 for D (6 bases). The CDR3 has 22 amino acids. With 3 bases removed from V and 0 bases from J, the gap between germline ends came to 27 bases. The germline V gene has CDR1 LGHNA and CDR2 YSLEER.

V is TRBV7-2 and J is TRBJ2-7, with 7 bases identical to TRBD2. With 5 bases clipped from V and 8 bases from J, the junction kept 9 bases outside the gene matches. The germline V gene has CDR1 SGHTA and CDR2 FQGNSA. The CDR3 has 13 residues. The CDR3 DNA follows: TGTGCCAGCAGCCCCCGACGGGGGGTCCAGCAGTACTTC. It encodes CASSPRRGVQQYF.

This chain links TRBV12-5 with TRBJ2-1; 9 bases fit TRBD1. CDR3 length: 18 residues. Trimming took 2 bases from V and 8 from J; bases not matched to a gene: 16. CDR1 is LGHNT, CDR2 FRNRAP, per germline. For the CDR3, the DNA is TGTGCTAGTGGTTTGAGGGATAAAACAGGGGGCGGGGGCGATGAGCAGTTCTTC. It codes for CASGLRDKTGGGGDEQFF.

This chain connects TRBV20-1 to TRBJ1-2, with D uncertain. V was pared by 6 bases and J by 8 bases, with 7 bases between. This CDR3 is 9 amino acids long. Germline CDR1 reads DFQATT; CDR2 reads SNEGSKA (reference sequence). The CDR3 here is CSANRGYTF. CDR3 in DNA: TGCAGTGCCAATCGGGGCTACACCTTC.

This clone appeared a few times. The chain carries TRBV7-2 and TRBJ1-5; 9 nucleotides align to TRBD1. CDR1 SGHTA and CDR2 FQGNSA come from the germline V gene. The CDR3 is 15 amino acids. The junction had 8 bases not matched to a gene; V was cut back by 5 bases and J by 6 bases. CDR3 DNA: TGTGCCAGCAGCCAACAACAGGGGGCATTTCAGCCCCAGCATTTT. Its translation is CASSQQQGAFQPQHF.

The chain couples TRBV6-5 to TRBJ1-2; D might be TRBD1 (6 bases). Germline values: CDR1 MNHEY, CDR2 SVGAGI. Between the trimmed V and J ends, which lost 2 bases and 4 bases, there was a span of 11 bases. The CDR3 covers 14 residues. In nucleotides, the CDR3 is TGTGCCAGCAGTTACACACAGGGTGGCTATGGCTACACCTTC. This codes for CASSYTQGGYGYTF.

This clone has a handful of counts. V is TRBV10-1 and J is TRBJ1-1; maybe TRBD1 (5 bases). V was cut by 3 bases and J by 7 bases, with 15 bases left in between. Germline lookup yields CDR1 WNHNN and CDR2 SYGVQD (reference sequence). The CDR3 is 14 residues long. The CDR3 DNA sequence: TGCGCCAGCAGTGACGGGGGGTGGCGGAGTGAAGCTTTCTTT. This sequence encodes CASSDGGWRSEAFF.

The chain combines TRBV9 with TRBJ2-2, with D tentatively TRBD2 (5 bases). This CDR3 has 16 amino acids. V lost 0 bases, J lost 6 bases, and 15 bases lay in between. CDR1 is SGDLS, CDR2 YYNGEE, per germline. The CDR3 protein is CASSVEAGVLPGELFF. The CDR3 nucleotides read TGTGCCAGCAGCGTAGAGGCGGGTGTCTTGCCCGGGGAGCTGTTTTTT.

This rearrangement joins TRBV6-5 to TRBJ1-1, with 7 bases aligning to TRBD1. Trimming at V came to 0 bases and at J to 0 bases, leaving 4 bases not matched to a gene. The germline CDR1 and CDR2 sequences are MNHEY and SVGAGI. This CDR3 contains 16 residues. CDR3 amino acids: CASSYSKGALNTEAFF. The DNA for the CDR3 is TGTGCCAGCAGTTACTCTAAGGGGGCCCTGAACACTGAAGCTTTCTTT.

This clone has just a few counts. The CDR3 loop reads CASSLLISGTSGGPSNTGELFF. For the CDR3, the DNA is TGTGCCAGCAGCTTATTGATATCCGGGACTAGCGGGGGGCCATCGAACACCGGGGAGCTGTTTTTT. The chain recombines TRBV7-6 with TRBJ2-2; 15 nucleotides match TRBD2. V was clipped by 2 bases and J by 0 bases; unmatched bases: 13. From germline, CDR1 is SGHVS and CDR2 FNYEAQ. The CDR3 spans 22 residues.

The chain's CDR3 is CASSQEGHLNSPLHF. The DNA of the CDR3 is TGCGCCAGCAGCCAAGAGGGACACCTTAATTCACCCCTCCACTTT. The gene calls are TRBV4-3 and TRBJ1-6; D possibly corresponds to TRBD1 (6 bases). This CDR3 comprises 15 residues. CDR1 LGHNA and CDR2 YSLEER come from the germline V gene. Trimming took 0 bases from V and 6 from J, leaving 9 bases between them.

The J gene is TRBJ1-2, the V gene TRBV27, with 9 nucleotides matching TRBD1. Germline trimming cut 6 bases from V and 6 bases from J; bases unmatched to any gene: 8. CDR1 and CDR2 from the germline V gene are MNHEY and SMNVEV (reference sequence). The CDR3 has 14 amino acids. CDR3 nucleotides: TGTGCCAGCAGGTTACAGGGGGCGGCCAATGGCTACACCTTC. Protein: CASRLQGAANGYTF.

This sequence joins TRBV18 and TRBJ2-2; tentative D call: TRBD1 (5 bases). The CDR3 is 12 amino acids. CDR1 is KGHSH, CDR2 LQKENI, per germline. V was trimmed by 2 bases and J by 8 bases, leaving 6 bases between them. The CDR3 reads CASSPGAGELFF. CDR3 in DNA: TGTGCCAGCTCACCAGGGGCTGGGGAGCTGTTTTTT.